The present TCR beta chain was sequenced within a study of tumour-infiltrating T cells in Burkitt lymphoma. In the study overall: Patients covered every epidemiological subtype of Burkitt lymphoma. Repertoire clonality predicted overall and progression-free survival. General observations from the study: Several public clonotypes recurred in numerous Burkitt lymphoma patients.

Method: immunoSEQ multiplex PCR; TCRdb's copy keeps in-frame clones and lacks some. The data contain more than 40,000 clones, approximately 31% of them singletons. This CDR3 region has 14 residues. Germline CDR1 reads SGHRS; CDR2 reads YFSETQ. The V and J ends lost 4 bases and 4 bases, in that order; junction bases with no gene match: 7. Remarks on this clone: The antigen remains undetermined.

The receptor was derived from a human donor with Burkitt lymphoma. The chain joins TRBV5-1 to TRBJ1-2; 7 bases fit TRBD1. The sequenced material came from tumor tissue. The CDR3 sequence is CASSPGQRGYGYTF. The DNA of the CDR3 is TGCGCCAGCAGCCCGGGACAGAGGGGCTATGGCTACACCTTC.